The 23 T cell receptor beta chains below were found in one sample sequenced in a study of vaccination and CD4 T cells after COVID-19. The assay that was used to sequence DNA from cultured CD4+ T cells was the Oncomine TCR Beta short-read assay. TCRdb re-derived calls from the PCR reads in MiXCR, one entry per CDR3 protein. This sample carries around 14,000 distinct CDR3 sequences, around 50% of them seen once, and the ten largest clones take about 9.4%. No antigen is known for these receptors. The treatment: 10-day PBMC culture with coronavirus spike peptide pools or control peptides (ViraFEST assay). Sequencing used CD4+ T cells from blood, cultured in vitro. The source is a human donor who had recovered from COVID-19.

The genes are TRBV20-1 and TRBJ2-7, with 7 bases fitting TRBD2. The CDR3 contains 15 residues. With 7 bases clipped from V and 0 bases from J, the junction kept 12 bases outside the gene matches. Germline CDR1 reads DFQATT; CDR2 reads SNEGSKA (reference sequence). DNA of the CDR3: TGCAGTGGAGCCCATTCTGGCGGGAGCTCCTACGAGCAGTACTTC. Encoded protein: CSGAHSGGSSYEQYF.

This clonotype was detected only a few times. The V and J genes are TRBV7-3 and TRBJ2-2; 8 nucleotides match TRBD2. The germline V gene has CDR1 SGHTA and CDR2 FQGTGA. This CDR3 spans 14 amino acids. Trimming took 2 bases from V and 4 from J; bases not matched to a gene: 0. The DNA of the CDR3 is TGTGCCAGCAGCTTACGGGAGGGCACCGGGGAGCTGTTTTTT. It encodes CASSLREGTGELFF.

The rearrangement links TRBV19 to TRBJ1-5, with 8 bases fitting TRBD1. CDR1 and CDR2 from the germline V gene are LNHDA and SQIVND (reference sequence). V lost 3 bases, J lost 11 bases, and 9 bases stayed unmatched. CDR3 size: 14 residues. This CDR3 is CASSIGQGIESQHF. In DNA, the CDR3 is TGTGCCAGTAGTATTGGACAGGGTATAGAGTCCCAGCATTTT.

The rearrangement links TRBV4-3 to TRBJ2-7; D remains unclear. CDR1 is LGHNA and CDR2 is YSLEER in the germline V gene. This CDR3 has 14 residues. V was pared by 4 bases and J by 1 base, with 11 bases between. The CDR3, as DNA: TGCGCCAGCAGCCTAGAGATTCCGTCCTACGAGCAGTACTTC. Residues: CASSLEIPSYEQYF.

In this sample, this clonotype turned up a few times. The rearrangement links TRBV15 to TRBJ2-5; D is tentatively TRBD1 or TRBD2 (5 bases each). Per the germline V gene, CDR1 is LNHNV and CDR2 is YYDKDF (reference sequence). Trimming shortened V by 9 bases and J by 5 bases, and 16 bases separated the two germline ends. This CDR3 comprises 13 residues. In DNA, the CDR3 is TGTGCCACGACACAGCCAGGGACGGAGACCCAGTACTTC. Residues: CATTQPGTETQYF.

For the CDR3, the DNA is TGTGCCAGCAGCAAATACCTCGCATTAGGGGCGGGAGGCAATCAGCCCCAGCATTTT. It translates to CASSKYLALGAGGNQPQHF. V is TRBV21-1 and J is TRBJ1-5. TRBV21-1 corresponds to a pseudogene. CDR3 length equals 19 residues.

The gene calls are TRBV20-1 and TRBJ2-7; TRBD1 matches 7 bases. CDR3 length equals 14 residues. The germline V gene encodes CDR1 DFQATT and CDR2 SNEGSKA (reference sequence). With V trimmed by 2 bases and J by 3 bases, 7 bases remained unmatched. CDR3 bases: TGCAGTGCTAGATCCGACAGGGATTTCTACGAGCAGTACTTC. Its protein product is CSARSDRDFYEQYF.

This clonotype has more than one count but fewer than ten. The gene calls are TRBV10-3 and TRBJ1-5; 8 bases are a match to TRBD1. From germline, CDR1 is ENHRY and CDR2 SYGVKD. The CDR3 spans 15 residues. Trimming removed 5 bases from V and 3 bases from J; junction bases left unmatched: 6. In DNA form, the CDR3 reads TGTGCCATCAGTCGAACAGGGGGATACAATCAGCCCCAGCATTTT. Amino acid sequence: CAISRTGGYNQPQHF.

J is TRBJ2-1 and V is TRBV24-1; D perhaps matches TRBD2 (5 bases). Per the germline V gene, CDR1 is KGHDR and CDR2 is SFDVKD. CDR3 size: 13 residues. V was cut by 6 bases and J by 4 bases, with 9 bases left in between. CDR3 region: CATSSGPYNEQFF. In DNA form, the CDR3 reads TGTGCCACCAGTAGCGGCCCATACAATGAGCAGTTCTTC.

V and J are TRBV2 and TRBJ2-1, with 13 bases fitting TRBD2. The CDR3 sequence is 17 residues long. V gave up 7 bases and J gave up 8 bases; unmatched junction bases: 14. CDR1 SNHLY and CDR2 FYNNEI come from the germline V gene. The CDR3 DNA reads TGTGCCAGCATTTGGGCGGGACTAGCGGGGACAAGGGATGAGCAGTTCTTC. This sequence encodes CASIWAGLAGTRDEQFF.

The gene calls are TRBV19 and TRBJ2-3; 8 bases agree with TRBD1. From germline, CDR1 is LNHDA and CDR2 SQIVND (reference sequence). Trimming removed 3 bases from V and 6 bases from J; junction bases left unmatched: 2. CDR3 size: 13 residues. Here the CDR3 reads CASSMQGADTQYF. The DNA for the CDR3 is TGTGCCAGTAGTATGCAGGGGGCGGATACGCAGTATTTT.

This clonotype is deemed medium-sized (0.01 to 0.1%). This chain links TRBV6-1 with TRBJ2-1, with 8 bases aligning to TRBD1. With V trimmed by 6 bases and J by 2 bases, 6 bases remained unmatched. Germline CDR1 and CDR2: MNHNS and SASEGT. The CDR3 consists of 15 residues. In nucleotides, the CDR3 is TGTGCCAGCAGGCGCCGACAGGGGACCTACAATGAGCAGTTCTTC. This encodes CASRRRQGTYNEQFF.

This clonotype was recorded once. CDR3 nucleotides: TGTGCCAGCAGTTACTCACCTCCCTCTGGAAACACCATATATTTT. Encoded protein: CASSYSPPSGNTIYF. The genes are TRBV6-5 and TRBJ1-3; D ambiguous. V dropped 0 bases and J dropped 0 bases, with 6 bases sitting between them. This CDR3 contains 15 residues. CDR1 MNHEY and CDR2 SVGAGI come from the germline V gene.

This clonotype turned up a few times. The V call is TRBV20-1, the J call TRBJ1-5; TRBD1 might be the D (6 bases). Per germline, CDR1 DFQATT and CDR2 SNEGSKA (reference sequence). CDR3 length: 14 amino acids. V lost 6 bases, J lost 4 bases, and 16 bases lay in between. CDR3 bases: TGCAGTGCAACACAGGGATCGATAAATCAGCCCCAGCATTTT. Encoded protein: CSATQGSINQPQHF.

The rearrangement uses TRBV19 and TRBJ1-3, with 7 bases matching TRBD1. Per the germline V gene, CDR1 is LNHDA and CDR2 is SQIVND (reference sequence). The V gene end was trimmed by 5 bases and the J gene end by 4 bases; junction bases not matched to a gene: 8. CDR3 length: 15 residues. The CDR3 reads CASSPSTGFGNTIYF. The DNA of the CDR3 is TGTGCCAGTAGTCCTTCGACAGGGTTCGGAAACACCATATATTTT.

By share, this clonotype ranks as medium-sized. The CDR3 loop is CSAPMQGTIRTDTQYF. The CDR3 nucleotides read TGCAGTGCTCCTATGCAGGGGACTATAAGGACAGATACGCAGTATTTT. The chain recombines TRBV20-1 with TRBJ2-3, with TRBD2 as a possible D gene (7 bases). Germline V gene sequence: CDR1 DFQATT, CDR2 SNEGSKA (reference sequence). Between the trimmed V and J ends, which lost 5 bases and 3 bases, there was a span of 21 bases. CDR3 size: 16 residues.

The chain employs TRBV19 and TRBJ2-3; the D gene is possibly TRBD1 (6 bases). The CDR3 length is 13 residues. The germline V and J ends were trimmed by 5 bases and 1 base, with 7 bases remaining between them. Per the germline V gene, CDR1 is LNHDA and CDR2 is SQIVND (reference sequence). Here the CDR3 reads CASSWGRTDTQYF. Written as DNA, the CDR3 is TGTGCCAGTAGTTGGGGGCGCACAGATACGCAGTATTTT.

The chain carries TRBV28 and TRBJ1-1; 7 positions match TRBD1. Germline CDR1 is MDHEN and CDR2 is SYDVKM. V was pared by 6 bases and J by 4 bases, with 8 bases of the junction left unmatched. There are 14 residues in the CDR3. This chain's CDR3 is CASRTGSMATEAFF. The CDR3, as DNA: TGTGCCAGCAGGACAGGGTCAATGGCCACTGAAGCTTTCTTT.

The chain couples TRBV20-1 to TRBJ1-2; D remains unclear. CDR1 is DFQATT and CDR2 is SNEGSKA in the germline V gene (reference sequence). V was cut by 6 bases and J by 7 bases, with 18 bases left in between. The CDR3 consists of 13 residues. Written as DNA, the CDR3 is TGCAGTGCCCCAGAGCGGGGTAGGTCTGGCTACACCTTC. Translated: CSAPERGRSGYTF.

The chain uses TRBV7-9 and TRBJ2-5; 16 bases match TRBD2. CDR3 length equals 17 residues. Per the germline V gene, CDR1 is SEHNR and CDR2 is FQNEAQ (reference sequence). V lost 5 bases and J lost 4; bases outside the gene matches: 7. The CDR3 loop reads CASSEGLAGGPRETQYF. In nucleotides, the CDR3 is TGTGCCAGCAGCGAGGGACTAGCGGGAGGGCCCCGAGAGACCCAGTACTTC.

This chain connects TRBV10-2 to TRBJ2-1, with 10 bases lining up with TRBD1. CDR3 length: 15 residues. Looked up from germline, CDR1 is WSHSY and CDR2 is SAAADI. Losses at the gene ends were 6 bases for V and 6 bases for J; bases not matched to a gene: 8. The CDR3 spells CASSQGQGRGNEQFF. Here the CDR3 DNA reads TGCGCCAGCAGCCAGGGACAGGGGCGGGGCAATGAGCAGTTCTTC.

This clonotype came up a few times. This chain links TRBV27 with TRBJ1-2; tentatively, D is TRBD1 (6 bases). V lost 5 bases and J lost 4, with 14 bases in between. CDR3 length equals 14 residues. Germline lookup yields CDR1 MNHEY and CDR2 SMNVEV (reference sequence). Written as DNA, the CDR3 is TGTGCCAGCAGTCCCCGGGGGCTGGCCTATGGCTACACCTTC. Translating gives CASSPRGLAYGYTF.

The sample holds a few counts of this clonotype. In nucleotides, the CDR3 is TGTGCCAGTACCTTGGGGACTTCGAGGGATGGCTACACCTTC. The encoded protein is CASTLGTSRDGYTF. The J gene is TRBJ1-2, the V gene TRBV19; maybe TRBD1 (5 bases). Trimming cost V 7 bases and J 6 bases, with 18 bases left between them. This CDR3 is 14 amino acids long. Per the germline V gene, CDR1 is LNHDA and CDR2 is SQIVND (reference sequence).